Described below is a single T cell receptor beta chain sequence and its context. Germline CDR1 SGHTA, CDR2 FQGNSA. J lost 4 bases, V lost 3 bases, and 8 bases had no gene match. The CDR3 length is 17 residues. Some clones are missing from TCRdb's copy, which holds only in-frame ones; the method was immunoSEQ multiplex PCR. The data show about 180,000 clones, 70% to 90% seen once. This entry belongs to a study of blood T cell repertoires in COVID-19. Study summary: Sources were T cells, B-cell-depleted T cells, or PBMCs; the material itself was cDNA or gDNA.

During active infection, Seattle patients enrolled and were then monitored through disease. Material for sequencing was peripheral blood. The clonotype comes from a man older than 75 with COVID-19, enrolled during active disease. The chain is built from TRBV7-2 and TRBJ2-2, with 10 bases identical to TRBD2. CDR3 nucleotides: TGTGCCAGCAGCTTGTTCCCTAGCGGGGGTTCCACCGGGGAGCTGTTTTTT. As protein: CASSLFPSGGSTGELFF.